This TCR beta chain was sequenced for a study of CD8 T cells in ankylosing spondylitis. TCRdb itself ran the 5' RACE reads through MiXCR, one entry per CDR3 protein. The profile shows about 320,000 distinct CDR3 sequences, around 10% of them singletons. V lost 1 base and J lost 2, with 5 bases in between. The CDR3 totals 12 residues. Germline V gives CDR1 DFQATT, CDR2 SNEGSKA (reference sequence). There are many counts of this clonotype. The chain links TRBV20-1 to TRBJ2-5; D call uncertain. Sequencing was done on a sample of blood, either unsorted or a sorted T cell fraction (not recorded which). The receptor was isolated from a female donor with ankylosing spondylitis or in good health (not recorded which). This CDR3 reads CSARVGQETQYF. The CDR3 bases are TGCAGTGCTAGAGTAGGACAAGAGACCCAGTACTTC.